This TCR beta chain appears in the sequencing data of a study of blood T cell repertoires in COVID-19. Germline V gives CDR1 LGHNT, CDR2 FRNRAP. The V and J ends lost 3 bases and 9 bases respectively, with 18 bases between them. The CDR3 has 15 amino acids. Sequencing used immunoSEQ multiplex PCR; TCRdb keeps in-frame clones, though not all of them. The top ten clones hold 43% of a sample with about 64,000 clones, roughly 85% of them seen once. This receptor was obtained from an older woman with COVID-19, enrolled during active disease. The sample taken for sequencing was peripheral blood. The rearrangement links TRBV12-5 to TRBJ2-1; D is possibly TRBD2 (7 bases). The CDR3 spells CASGLGEGGGGEQFF. The CDR3 bases are TGTGCTAGTGGTTTAGGTGAGGGAGGGGGGGGTGAGCAGTTCTTC.